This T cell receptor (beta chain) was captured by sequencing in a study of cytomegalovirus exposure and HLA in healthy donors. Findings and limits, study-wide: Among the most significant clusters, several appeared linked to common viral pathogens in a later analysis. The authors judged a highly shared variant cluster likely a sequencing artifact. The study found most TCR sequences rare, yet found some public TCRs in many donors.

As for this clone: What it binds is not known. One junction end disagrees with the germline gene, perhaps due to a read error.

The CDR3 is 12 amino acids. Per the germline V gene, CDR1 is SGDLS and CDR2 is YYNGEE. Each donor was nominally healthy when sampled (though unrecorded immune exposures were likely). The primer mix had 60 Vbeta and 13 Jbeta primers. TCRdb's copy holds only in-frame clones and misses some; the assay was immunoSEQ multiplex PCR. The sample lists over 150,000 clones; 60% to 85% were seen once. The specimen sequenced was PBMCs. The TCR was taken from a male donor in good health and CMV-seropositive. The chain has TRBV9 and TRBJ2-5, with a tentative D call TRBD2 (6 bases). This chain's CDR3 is CASSGLHAGLDF. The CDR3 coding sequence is TGTGCCAGCAGCGGGCTACACGCGGGGCTAGACTTC.